These T cell receptor beta chains were read from a single sample in a study of OX40 agonist ivuxolimab in advanced cancers. Assay: immunoSEQ multiplex PCR; the TCRdb copy retains only in-frame clones and omits some. This table holds some 110,000 clones, under 95% found once. The starting material was CD4+ or CD8+ T cells sorted from blood, obtained in a trial of the OX40 agonist ivuxolimab. The source is an adult with an advanced solid tumor such as melanoma, head and neck, liver or kidney cancer. The conserved cysteine and the conserved F or W are not part of the CDR3 here. Only some rows state a clone size, as once, few, many or a class for expanded clones.

j_gene	abundance	v_gene	CDR3aa
TRBJ1-4	NA	TRBV6-1	ASSVPVMEKLF
TRBJ2-7	NA	TRBV2	ASKGDLTSVSYEQY
TRBJ2-1	NA	TRBV15	ATSRDTQYNEQF
TRBJ2-1	NA	TRBV30	AWSLGGTHNEQF
TRBJ2-2	NA	TRBV18	ASSPLPGGGSTGELF
TRBJ1-3	NA	TRBV28	ASRSTGGPGNTIY
TRBJ2-7	NA	TRBV5-5	ASSLRRGAAGVDEQY
TRBJ2-5	NA	TRBV5-6	ASSLASTSAETQY
TRBJ1-1	NA	TRBV19	ASRGQHTEAF
TRBJ1-1	NA	TRBV19	ASSARTPGTEAF
TRBJ1-2	NA	TRBV28	ASSTPGGAGGYT
TRBJ1-4	NA	TRBV19	ASSIGGVRGLGELF
TRBJ1-5	NA	TRBV5-5	ASSYWLGQGEQPQH
TRBJ1-2	NA	TRBV6-6	ASTPGRAGYGYT
TRBJ1-1	NA	TRBV18	ASSPPGPPNTEAF
TRBJ2-7	NA	TRBV19	ASSPGVGELAYEQY
TRBJ1-1	NA	TRBV27	ASSPLNTEAF
TRBJ2-1	NA	TRBV9	ASSSLAGRNEQF
TRBJ2-2	NA	TRBV7-3	ASTWGSGDVGELF
TRBJ1-1	NA	TRBV19	ASSNTGHDGTEAF
TRBJ1-2	NA	TRBV28	ASSQLGQGANYGYT
TRBJ2-7	once	TRBV14	ASSRGYYEQY
TRBJ2-1	NA	TRBV4-1	ASSHLSESSYNEQF
TRBJ1-1	NA	TRBV28	ASSFPTEAF
TRBJ2-7	NA	TRBV5-1	ASSLWTAYEQY
TRBJ2-7	NA	TRBV5-6	ASSSPWNEQY
TRBJ1-2	few	TRBV9	ASSVAAGYYGYT
TRBJ2-4	NA	TRBV5-6	ASSPTSPNIQY
TRBJ1-1	NA	TRBV2	DVPGPKNTEAF
TRBJ1-6	NA	TRBV7-2	ASSSLARDSPLH
TRBJ2-1	NA	TRBV6-4	ASSEGGLSYNEQF
TRBJ2-3	NA	TRBV18	ASSPGNARGDTQY
TRBJ2-3	NA	TRBV30	AWSVKSTDTQY
TRBJ2-3	NA	TRBV28	ASRFQTSTDTQY
TRBJ1-1	few	TRBV2	ASTGGGLNTEAF
TRBJ2-7	NA	TRBV28	ASSFRRSTGAGYEQY
TRBJ1-3	NA	TRBV5-1	ASSLETGTGNTIY
TRBJ2-7	NA	TRBV5-6	ASSPSGRRTYEQY
TRBJ1-4	NA	TRBV19	ASSRTATNEKLF
TRBJ2-7	once	TRBV7-9	ASSSDRGNYEQY
TRBJ1-1	NA	TRBV2	ASSRRGGGTEAF
TRBJ2-5	NA	TRBV6-5	ASSYSWALQTQY
TRBJ2-5	NA	TRBV29-1	SVGNTQETQY
TRBJ2-2	NA	TRBV6-5	ASSRSILNTGELF
TRBJ1-5	NA	TRBV27	ASSLSERDQPQH
TRBJ2-2	NA	TRBV4-1	ASSPGQGANTGELF
TRBJ2-5	NA	TRBV7-2	ASSYRTTVRETQY
TRBJ2-2	NA	TRBV9	ASSVSLAVNTGELF
TRBJ1-6	NA	TRBV7-9	ASSLGQGGSPLH
TRBJ2-2	NA	TRBV19	ASKRSRDTGELF
TRBJ2-3	NA	TRBV5-1	ASSSTVGSTDTQY
TRBJ1-6	NA	TRBV6-5	ASSYAGVAYNSPLH
TRBJ2-3	NA	TRBV9	ASSVGGGGPDTQY
TRBJ2-3	once	TRBV7-2	ASSQGGDTQY
TRBJ2-4	NA	TRBV5-1	ASVLFGTNAYIQY
TRBJ2-2	NA	TRBV19	ASSIPESPGLVFFGELF
TRBJ1-1	NA	TRBV5-1	ASSLVPGAVEAF